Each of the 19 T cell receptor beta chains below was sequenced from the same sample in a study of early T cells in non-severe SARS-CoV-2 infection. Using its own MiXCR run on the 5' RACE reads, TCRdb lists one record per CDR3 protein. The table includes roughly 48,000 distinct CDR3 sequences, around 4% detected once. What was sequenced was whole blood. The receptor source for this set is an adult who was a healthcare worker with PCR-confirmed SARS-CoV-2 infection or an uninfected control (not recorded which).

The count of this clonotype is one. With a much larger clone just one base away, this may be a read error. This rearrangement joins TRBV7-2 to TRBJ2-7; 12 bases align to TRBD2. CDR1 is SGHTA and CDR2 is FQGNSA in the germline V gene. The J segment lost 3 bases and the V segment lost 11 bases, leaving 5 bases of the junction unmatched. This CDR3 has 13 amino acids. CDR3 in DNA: TGTGCCGGCGGACTAGCGGGGTTCTACGAGCAGTACTTC. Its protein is CAGGLAGFYEQYF.

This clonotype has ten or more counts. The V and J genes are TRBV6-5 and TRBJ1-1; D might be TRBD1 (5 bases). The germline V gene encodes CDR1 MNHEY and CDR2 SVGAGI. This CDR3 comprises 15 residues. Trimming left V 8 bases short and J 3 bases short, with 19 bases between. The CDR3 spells CASRRAAGMDTEAFF. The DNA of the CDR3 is TGTGCCAGCCGACGGGCCGCAGGGATGGACACTGAAGCTTTCTTT.

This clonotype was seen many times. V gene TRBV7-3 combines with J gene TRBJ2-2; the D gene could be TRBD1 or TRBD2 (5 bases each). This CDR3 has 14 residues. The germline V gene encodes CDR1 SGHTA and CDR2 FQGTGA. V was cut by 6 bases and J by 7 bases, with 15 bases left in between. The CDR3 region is CASRLGTGNGELFF. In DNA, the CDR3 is TGTGCCAGCAGATTAGGGACGGGCAACGGGGAGCTGTTTTTT.

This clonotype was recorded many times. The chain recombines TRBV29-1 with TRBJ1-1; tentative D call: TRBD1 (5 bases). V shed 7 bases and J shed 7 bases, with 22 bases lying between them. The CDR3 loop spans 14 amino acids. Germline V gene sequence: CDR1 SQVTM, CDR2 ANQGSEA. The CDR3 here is CSGVQGVEGIEAFF. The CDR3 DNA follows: TGCAGCGGGGTTCAGGGTGTGGAGGGCATTGAAGCTTTCTTT.

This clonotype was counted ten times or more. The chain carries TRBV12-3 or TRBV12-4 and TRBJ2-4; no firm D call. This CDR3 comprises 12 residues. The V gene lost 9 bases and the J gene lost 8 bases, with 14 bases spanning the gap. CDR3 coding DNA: TGTGCCAGTACGCGAGATTCTCACATTCAGTACTTC. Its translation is CASTRDSHIQYF.

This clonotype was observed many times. The CDR3, as DNA: TGTGCCGGATTGGGAGGGGGCGAGGACATGAACACTGAAGCTTTCTTT. It is translated as CAGLGGGEDMNTEAFF. V and J are TRBV7-2 and TRBJ1-1; TRBD1 matches at 7 bases. J gave up 0 bases and V 11 bases, and 15 bases lay outside the gene matches. The CDR3 contains 16 residues. Germline V lookup: CDR1 SGHTA, CDR2 FQGNSA.

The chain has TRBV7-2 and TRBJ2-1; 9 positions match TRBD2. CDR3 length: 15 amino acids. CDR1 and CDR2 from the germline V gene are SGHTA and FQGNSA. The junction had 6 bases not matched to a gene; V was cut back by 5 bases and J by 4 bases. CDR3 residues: CASSQRLAEYNEQFF. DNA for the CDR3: TGTGCCAGCAGCCAGCGACTAGCGGAATACAATGAGCAGTTCTTC.

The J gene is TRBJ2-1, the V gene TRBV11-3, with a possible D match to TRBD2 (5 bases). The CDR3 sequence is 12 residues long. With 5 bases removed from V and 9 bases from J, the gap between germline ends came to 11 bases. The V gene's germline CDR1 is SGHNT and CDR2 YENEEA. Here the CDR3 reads CASSEGMAEQFF. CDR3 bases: TGTGCCAGCAGCGAGGGCATGGCTGAGCAGTTCTTC.

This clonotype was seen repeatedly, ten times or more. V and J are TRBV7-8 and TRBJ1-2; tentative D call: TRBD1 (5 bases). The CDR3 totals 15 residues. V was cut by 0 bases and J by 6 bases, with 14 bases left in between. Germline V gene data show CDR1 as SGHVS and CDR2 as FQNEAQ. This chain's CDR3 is CASSLAPGSADGYTF. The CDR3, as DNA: TGTGCCAGCAGCTTAGCCCCAGGGTCTGCGGATGGCTACACCTTC.

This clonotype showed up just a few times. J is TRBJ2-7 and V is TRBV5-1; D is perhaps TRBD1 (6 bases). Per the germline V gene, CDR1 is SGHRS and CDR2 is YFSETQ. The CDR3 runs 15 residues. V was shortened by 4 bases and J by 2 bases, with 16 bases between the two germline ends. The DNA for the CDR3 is TGCGCCAGCAGCCAAACAGGGACGGGCGCCTACGAGCAGTACTTC. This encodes CASSQTGTGAYEQYF.

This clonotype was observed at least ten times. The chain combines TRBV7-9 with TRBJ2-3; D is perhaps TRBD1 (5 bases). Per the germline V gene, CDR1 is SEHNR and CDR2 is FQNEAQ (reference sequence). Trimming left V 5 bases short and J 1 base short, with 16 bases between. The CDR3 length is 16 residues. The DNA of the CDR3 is TGTGCCAGCAGCCCTAACAGGCCGTGGGGCACAGATACGCAGTATTTT. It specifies CASSPNRPWGTDTQYF.

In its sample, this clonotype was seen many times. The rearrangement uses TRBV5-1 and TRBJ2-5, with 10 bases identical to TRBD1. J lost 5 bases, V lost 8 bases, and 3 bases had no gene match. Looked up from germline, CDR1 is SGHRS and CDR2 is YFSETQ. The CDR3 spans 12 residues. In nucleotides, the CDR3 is TGCGCCAGTGGACAGGGGGAGGAGACCCAGTACTTC. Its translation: CASGQGEETQYF. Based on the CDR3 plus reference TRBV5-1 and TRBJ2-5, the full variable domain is KAGVTQTPRYLIKTRGQQVTLSCSPISGHRSVSWYQQTPGQGLQFLFEYFSETQRNKGNFPGRFSGRQFSNSRSEMNVSTLELGDSALYLCASGQGEETQYFGPGTRLLVL.

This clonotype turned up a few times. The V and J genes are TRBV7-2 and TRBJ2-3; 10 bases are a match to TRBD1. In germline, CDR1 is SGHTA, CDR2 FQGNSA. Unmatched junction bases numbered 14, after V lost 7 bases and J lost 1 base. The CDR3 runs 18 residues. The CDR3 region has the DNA TGTGCCAGCACGCTTCCGAAATGGGGGACAGGGGGCACAGATACGCAGTATTTT. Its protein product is CASTLPKWGTGGTDTQYF.

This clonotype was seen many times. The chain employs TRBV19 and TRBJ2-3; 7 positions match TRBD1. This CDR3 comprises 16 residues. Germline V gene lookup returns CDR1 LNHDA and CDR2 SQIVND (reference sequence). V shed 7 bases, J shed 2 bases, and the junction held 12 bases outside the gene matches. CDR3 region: CASTQWRTGDTDTQYF. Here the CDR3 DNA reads TGTGCCAGTACCCAATGGAGGACAGGAGACACAGATACGCAGTATTTT.

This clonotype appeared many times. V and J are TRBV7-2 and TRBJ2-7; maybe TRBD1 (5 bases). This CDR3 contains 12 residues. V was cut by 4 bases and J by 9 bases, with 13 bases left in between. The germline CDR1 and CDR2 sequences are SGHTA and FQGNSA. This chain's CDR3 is CASSWARAGQYF. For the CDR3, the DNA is TGTGCCAGCAGCTGGGCCAGGGCAGGGCAGTACTTC.

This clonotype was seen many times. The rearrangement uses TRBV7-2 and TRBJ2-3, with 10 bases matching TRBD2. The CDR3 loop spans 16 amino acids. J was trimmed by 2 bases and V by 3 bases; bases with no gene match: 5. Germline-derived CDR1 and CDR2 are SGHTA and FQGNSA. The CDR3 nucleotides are TGTGCCAGCAGCTTGCATAGCGGGGGGCTCACAGATACGCAGTATTTT. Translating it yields CASSLHSGGLTDTQYF. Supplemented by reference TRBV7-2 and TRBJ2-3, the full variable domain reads GAGVSQSPSNKVTEKGKDVELRCDPISGHTALYWYRQSLGQGLEFLIYFQGNSAPDKSGLPSDRFSAERTGGSVSTLTIQRTQQEDSAVYLCASSLHSGGLTDTQYFGPGTRLTVL.

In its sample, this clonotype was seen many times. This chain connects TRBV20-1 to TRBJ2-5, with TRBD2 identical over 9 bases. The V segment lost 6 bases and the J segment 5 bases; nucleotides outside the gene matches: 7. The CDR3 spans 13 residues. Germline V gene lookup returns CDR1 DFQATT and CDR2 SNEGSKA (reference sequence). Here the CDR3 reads CSAPVAGAETQYF. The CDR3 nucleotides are TGCAGTGCCCCCGTAGCGGGAGCGGAGACCCAGTACTTC.

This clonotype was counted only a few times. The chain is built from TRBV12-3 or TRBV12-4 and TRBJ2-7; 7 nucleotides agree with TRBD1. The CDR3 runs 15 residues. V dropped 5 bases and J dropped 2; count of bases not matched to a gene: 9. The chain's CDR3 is CASSDRDSYAYEQYF. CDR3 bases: TGTGCCAGCAGTGACCGGGACAGTTACGCCTACGAGCAGTACTTC.

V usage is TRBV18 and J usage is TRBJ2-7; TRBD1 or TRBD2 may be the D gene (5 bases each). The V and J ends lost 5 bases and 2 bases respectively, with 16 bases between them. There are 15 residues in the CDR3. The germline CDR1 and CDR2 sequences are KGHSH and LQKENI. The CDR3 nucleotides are TGTGCCAGCTCATCTATGGGGGTGGGAACCTACGAGCAGTACTTC. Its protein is CASSSMGVGTYEQYF.